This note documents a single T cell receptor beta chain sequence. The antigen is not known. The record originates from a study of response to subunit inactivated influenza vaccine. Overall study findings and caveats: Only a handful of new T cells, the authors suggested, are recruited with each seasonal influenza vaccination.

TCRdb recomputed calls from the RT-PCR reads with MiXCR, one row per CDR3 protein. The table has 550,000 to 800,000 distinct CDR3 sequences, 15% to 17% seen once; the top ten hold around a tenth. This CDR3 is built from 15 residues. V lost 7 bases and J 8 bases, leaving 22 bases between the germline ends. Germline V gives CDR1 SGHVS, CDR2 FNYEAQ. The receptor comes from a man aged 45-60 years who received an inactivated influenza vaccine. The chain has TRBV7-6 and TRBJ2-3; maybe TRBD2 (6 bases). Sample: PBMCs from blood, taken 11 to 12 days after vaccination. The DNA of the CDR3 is TGTGCCAGCACTTGGCAGGGACTCCCCGATGCTACGCAGTATTTT. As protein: CASTWQGLPDATQYF.